The source of this T cell receptor beta chain is a study of response to subunit inactivated influenza vaccine. TCRdb re-derived calls from the RT-PCR reads in MiXCR, one entry per CDR3 protein. The sample lists fewer than 600,000 distinct CDR3 sequences, around 7.9% seen once, with about an eighth in the top ten. This clonotype was counted a few times. Its specificity is unknown. V was shortened by 1 base and J by 3 bases, with 7 bases between the two germline ends. The CDR3 extends over 13 amino acids. Germline loops: CDR1 SGHRS, CDR2 YFSETQ. Regarding the study as a whole: The authors put forward the suggestion that each seasonal influenza vaccination may bring in only a limited number of new T cells.

This rearrangement joins TRBV5-1 to TRBJ1-1; D unclear. This clonotype was obtained from a man between 50 and 75 years old who received an inactivated influenza vaccine. Material: PBMCs from blood, obtained around 25 months after vaccination. This chain's CDR3 is CASSLKRDTEAFF. CDR3 in DNA: TGCGCCAGCAGCTTGAAGCGGGACACTGAAGCTTTCTTT.